These T cell receptor beta chains were read from a single sample in a study of beta chain features in type 1 diabetes. This table comes from immunoSEQ multiplex PCR, and its TCRdb copy is limited to in-frame clones, with some not included. In the table there are 250,000 to 350,000 clones, 14% of which are singletons. The sequencing input was central memory CD4+ T cells from blood. The receptors stem from a man younger than 45 in good health. The CDR3 runs from the conserved cysteine through the conserved F or W. The D gene is left open where the match is weak. Some rows mark clone size as missing; the rest say once, few, many or name a class of expanded clone.

J: TRBJ2-7; V: TRBV6-5; D: NA; size: NA; CDR3: CASGGVRDAPSQQYF; DNA: TGTGCCAGCGGCGGAGTACGGGACGCCCCTTCCCAGCAGTACTTC
J: TRBJ2-5; V: TRBV7-7; D: TRBD2; size: NA; CDR3: CASSSLAGQLQTQYF; DNA: TGTGCTAGCAGCTCTCTAGCGGGGCAGTTACAGACCCAGTACTTC
J: TRBJ2-2; V: TRBV14; D: TRBD2; size: many; CDR3: CASSRIAGRELFF; DNA: TGTGCCAGCAGCCGAATAGCGGGCCGGGAGCTGTTTTTT
J: TRBJ1-4; V: TRBV7-2; D: NA; size: NA; CDR3: CASSLGAVEKLFF; DNA: TGTGCCAGCAGCTTAGGGGCTGTTGAAAAACTGTTTTTT
J: TRBJ1-5; V: TRBV10-3; D: NA; size: NA; CDR3: CAISEAGWGGPNQPQHF; DNA: TGTGCCATCAGTGAGGCAGGGTGGGGAGGTCCCAATCAGCCCCAGCATTTT
J: TRBJ2-5; V: TRBV9; D: NA; size: few; CDR3: CASSVVGTSETQYF; DNA: TGTGCCAGCAGCGTGGTAGGGACGTCGGAGACCCAGTACTTC
J: TRBJ1-2; V: TRBV28; D: NA; size: NA; CDR3: CASSLWQQYYGYTF; DNA: TGTGCCAGCAGTTTATGGCAGCAGTATTATGGCTACACCTTC
J: TRBJ1-1; V: TRBV18; D: TRBD1; size: many; CDR3: CASSFGTGNTEAFF; DNA: TGTGCCAGCTCCTTCGGGACAGGGAACACTGAAGCTTTCTTT
J: TRBJ2-5; V: TRBV11-2; D: NA; size: few; CDR3: CASSLVETQYF; DNA: TGTGCCAGCAGCTTAGTTGAGACCCAGTACTTC
J: TRBJ1-4; V: TRBV7-2; D: NA; size: NA; CDR3: CASSLLVRANEKLFF; DNA: TGTGCCAGCAGCTTACTGGTCAGGGCTAATGAAAAACTGTTTTTT
J: TRBJ2-1; V: TRBV30; D: TRBD2; size: many; CDR3: CAWSRSGSPYNEQFF; DNA: TGTGCCTGGAGTAGGAGCGGGAGTCCCTACAATGAGCAGTTCTTC
J: TRBJ2-3; V: TRBV5-1; D: NA; size: NA; CDR3: CASSLRALTTDTQYF; DNA: TGCGCCAGCAGCTTGAGAGCTCTAACCACAGATACGCAGTATTTT
J: TRBJ2-4; V: TRBV7-2; D: NA; size: NA; CDR3: CASSFESSKNIQYF; DNA: TGTGCCAGCAGCTTCGAAAGTTCCAAAAACATTCAGTACTTC
J: TRBJ1-1; V: TRBV9; D: NA; size: many; CDR3: CASSVGANTEAFF; DNA: TGTGCCAGCAGCGTAGGAGCGAACACTGAAGCTTTCTTT
J: TRBJ1-2; V: TRBV7-8; D: TRBD1; size: few; CDR3: CASSLGTGAFGYTF; DNA: TGTGCCAGCAGCTTAGGGACAGGGGCTTTTGGCTACACCTTC
J: TRBJ2-5; V: TRBV5-1; D: NA; size: NA; CDR3: CASSRAGGIQSQYF; DNA: TGCGCCAGCAGCCGGGCCGGCGGGATCCAGAGCCAGTACTTC
J: TRBJ2-2; V: TRBV4-1; D: NA; size: few; CDR3: CASSQEMGELFF; DNA: TGCGCCAGCAGCCAAGAGATGGGGGAGCTGTTTTTT
J: TRBJ2-3; V: TRBV19; D: TRBD2; size: few; CDR3: CASREGGYPTDTQYF; DNA: TGTGCCAGTCGGGAGGGGGGATATCCCACAGATACGCAGTATTTT
J: TRBJ2-2; V: TRBV7-2; D: TRBD2; size: NA; CDR3: CASSARLADTGELFF; DNA: TGTGCCAGCAGCGCCCGACTAGCGGACACCGGGGAGCTGTTTTTT
J: TRBJ2-1; V: TRBV10-3; D: TRBD2; size: many; CDR3: CAILAGESNEQFF; DNA: TGTGCCATATTAGCGGGAGAATCAAATGAGCAGTTCTTC
J: TRBJ1-2; V: TRBV5-5; D: TRBD1; size: NA; CDR3: CASSLGGGPTYGYTF; DNA: TGTGCCAGCAGCTTGGGAGGGGGCCCGACCTATGGCTACACCTTC
J: TRBJ2-7; V: TRBV4-3; D: NA; size: NA; CDR3: CASSQDLGVGYEQYF; DNA: TGCGCCAGCAGCCAAGATCTCGGGGTAGGGTACGAGCAGTACTTC
J: TRBJ2-7; V: TRBV7-2; D: NA; size: few; CDR3: CASSLGQLRWYDEQYF; DNA: TGTGCCAGCAGCTTGGGGCAACTGAGGTGGTACGACGAGCAGTACTTC
J: TRBJ1-1; V: TRBV27; D: TRBD1; size: few; CDR3: CASASGGTEAFF; DNA: TGTGCCAGTGCCTCAGGGGGCACTGAAGCTTTCTTT
J: TRBJ2-2; V: TRBV5-4; D: NA; size: many; CDR3: CASSFDYTGELFF; DNA: TGTGCCAGCAGTTTTGACTACACCGGGGAGCTGTTTTTT
J: TRBJ2-3; V: TRBV30; D: NA; size: NA; CDR3: CAWSVPSGTLTDTQYF; DNA: TGTGCCTGGAGTGTCCCGTCCGGGACCCTCACAGATACGCAGTATTTT
J: TRBJ2-3; V: TRBV5-6; D: NA; size: few; CDR3: CASSPPLQGPFTDTQYF; DNA: TGTGCCAGCAGCCCCCCGTTACAGGGACCATTCACAGATACGCAGTATTTT
J: TRBJ1-5; V: TRBV4-3; D: TRBD1; size: NA; CDR3: CASSHETGVGQPQHF; DNA: TGCGCCAGCAGCCACGAGACAGGGGTGGGACAGCCCCAGCATTTT
J: TRBJ2-1; V: TRBV4-2; D: TRBD2; size: NA; CDR3: CASSQPGLAGLF; DNA: TGTGCCAGCAGCCAACCCGGACTAGCGGGCCTCTTC